The clone carrying this TCR beta chain was counted between two and nine times. The antigen remains unidentified. The source material, RNA transcripts, was used to amplify TCR beta CDR3 regions. HTBI primers were the set used in a first-round RT-PCR of the TCR CDR3. TCRdb processed the multiplex PCR reads anew with MiXCR; each CDR3 protein has one entry. The sample comprises roughly 500,000 distinct CDR3 sequences, roughly 22% of which are singletons, and around 54% rests with the top ten. The sample originates from a study of T cells in Graves' hyperthyroidism and ophthalmopathy. Study outcomes and limitations: From stable hyperthyroidism, ophthalmopathy was separated by a 13 V-J model.

CDR3 size: 13 residues. Germline values: CDR1 SNHLY, CDR2 FYNNEI. V was pared by 6 bases and J by 7 bases, with 15 bases between. With duration under 3 months, ophthalmopathy was active: Clinical Activity Score at least 3, NOSPECS at least 4. Patients with uncontrolled infections, other autoimmune diseases, pregnancy or lactation were excluded. The diagnoses drew upon clinical symptoms, serum thyroxine and TRAb, thyroid ultrasound and orbital computed tomography. Sequencing was done on a sample of blood. The clonotype originates from a woman aged 70 to 79 with Graves' ophthalmopathy. This chain links TRBV2 with TRBJ1-2; D possibly corresponds to TRBD1 (6 bases). The CDR3 region has the DNA TGTGCCAGCAGCCAAGAAGGGGGGACTGGCTACACCTTC. Translating it yields CASSQEGGTGYTF.